This is a list of T cell receptor beta chains from one sample in a study of T cells after yellow fever vaccination. TCRdb re-called the 5' RACE reads through MiXCR, storing one row per CDR3 protein. The sample records 300,000 to 400,000 distinct CDR3 sequences, approximately 12% being singletons. The sequencing used CD4+ T cells sorted from PBMCs, collected 45 days after the yellow fever booster vaccination. The source is a man between 18 and 35 years old who received the YFV17D yellow fever vaccine. Each CDR3 is given with its conserved first and last residue. The D gene is left open where the match is weak. Rows may omit the clone size; those that give it use once, few, many or a size class.

TRBD2	TRBJ2-3	TRBV12-3/TRBV12-4	few	CASSTVGAGGPTDTQYF	TGTGCCAGCAGTACAGTAGGGGCGGGGGGGCCGACAGATACGCAGTATTTT
.	TRBJ2-4	TRBV4-3	.	CASSHKGSAKNIQYF	TGCGCCAGCAGCCACAAGGGATCTGCCAAAAACATTCAGTACTTC
.	TRBJ2-1	TRBV6-2/TRBV6-3	.	CASSSHDGGGPYNEQFF	TGTGCCAGCTCAAGCCACGACGGCGGGGGCCCCTACAATGAGCAGTTCTTC
.	TRBJ2-7	TRBV19	few	CASSIVNGAYEQYF	TGTGCCAGTAGTATAGTAAACGGAGCCTACGAGCAGTACTTC
TRBD1	TRBJ2-2	TRBV12-3/TRBV12-4	.	CASRYGTVNTGELFF	TGTGCCAGCAGATACGGGACAGTCAACACCGGGGAGCTGTTTTTT
.	TRBJ2-2	TRBV5-1	many	CASSFDRRASAGELFF	TGCGCCAGCAGCTTCGATCGAAGGGCATCCGCCGGGGAGCTGTTTTTT
TRBD2	TRBJ2-5	TRBV10-3	few	CAISEQRGYQETQYF	TGTGCCATCAGTGAACAGCGGGGGTACCAAGAGACCCAGTACTTC
TRBD1	TRBJ1-2	TRBV7-9	.	CASSRTGDRGIISMASHGYTF	TGTGCCAGCAGTAGGACGGGGGACAGGGGAATTATTTCAATGGCATCCCATGGCTACACCTTC
TRBD2	TRBJ2-3	TRBV20-1	few	CSASGGTSTDTQYF	TGCAGTGCTAGCGGGGGGACTAGCACAGATACGCAGTATTTT
TRBD2	TRBJ2-2	TRBV5-1	.	CASSASGGAVGELFF	TGCGCCAGCAGCGCCAGCGGGGGGGCTGTCGGGGAGCTGTTTTTT